This T cell receptor (beta chain) was recovered during a study of cytomegalovirus exposure and HLA in healthy donors. Unmatched junction bases numbered 6, after V lost 0 bases and J lost 4 bases. Germline V gene sequence: CDR1 SEHNR, CDR2 FQNEAQ (reference sequence). The CDR3 contains 16 residues. A multiplex PCR was run with 60 Vbeta primers and 13 Jbeta primers. Profiling relied on immunoSEQ multiplex PCR, and the TCRdb table lists in-frame clones only, not all of them. The sample consists of 95,000 to 150,000 clones, 60% to 85% of them appearing once. The chain recombines TRBV7-9 with TRBJ1-1; 9 nucleotides line up with TRBD1. The sequenced sample was PBMCs. The sequence was collected from a man aged 50 to 60 in good health and CMV-seronegative. The DNA of the CDR3 is TGTGCCAGCAGCTTAGCGACAGGGGGACCAGGCACTGAAGCTTTCTTT. Translated: CASSLATGGPGTEAFF. The full variable domain, rest sourced from reference TRBV7-9 and TRBJ1-1, is DTGVSQNPRHKITKRGQNVTFRCDPISEHNRLYWYRQTLGQGPEFLTYFQNEAQLEKSRLLSDRFSAERPKGSFSTLEIQRTEQGDSAMYLCASSLATGGPGTEAFFGQGTRLTVV.